These T cell receptor beta chains were read from a single sample in a study of cytomegalovirus exposure and HLA in healthy donors. Profiling relied on immunoSEQ multiplex PCR, and the TCRdb table lists in-frame clones only, not all of them. The data show over 100,000 clones, with around three quarters seen just once and approximately 0.9% held by the top ten. Sample: PBMCs. The source is a woman aged 25 to 39 in good health and CMV-seronegative. Each CDR3 is given with its conserved first and last residue. The D gene is left open where the match is weak. Size is stated for part of the rows, as once, few or many counts, or as a class when the clone is expanded.

V	D	size	length	J	DNA	CDR3
TRBV7-8	-	-	13	TRBJ1-1	TGTGCCAGCGAGCAGGGCCAGAACACTGAAGCTTTCTTT	CASEQGQNTEAFF
TRBV5-1	-	-	15	TRBJ2-1	TGCGCCAGCACCCACTATCCGGGAGAAGGGAATGAGCAGTTCTTC	CASTHYPGEGNEQFF
TRBV28	-	-	14	TRBJ2-7	TGTGCCAGCAGTTTAGGAGACCGATCCTACGAGCAGTACTTC	CASSLGDRSYEQYF
TRBV6-1	-	-	12	TRBJ2-1	TGTGCCAGCAGTGAATTAGATGAGAGGCAGTTCTTC	CASSELDERQFF
TRBV18	-	few	13	TRBJ2-2	TGTGCCAGCTCCCAGACAGGTCCCCCGGAGCTGTTTTTT	CASSQTGPPELFF
TRBV4-2	TRBD2	-	16	TRBJ2-2	TGTGCCAGCAGCTCGATACTAGCGGCGGACACCGGGGAGCTGTTTTTT	CASSSILAADTGELFF
TRBV5-1	TRBD1	once	17	TRBJ1-4	TGCGCCAGCAGCTTAGAGATGGGACAGGGAAGTAATGAAAAACTGTTTTTT	CASSLEMGQGSNEKLFF
TRBV29-1	TRBD1	-	17	TRBJ2-7	TGCAGCGTTGAAGAGGGCTACGGGACAGGGGAGTCCTACGAGCAGTACTTC	CSVEEGYGTGESYEQYF
TRBV4-3	TRBD1	-	14	TRBJ2-2	TGCGCCAGCACGGACAGGGACGACACCGGGGAGCTGTTTTTT	CASTDRDDTGELFF
TRBV11-2	-	-	16	TRBJ1-1	TGTGCCAGCAGCACGCCGATCGGGTATGTGGCCGTTGAAGCTTTCTTT	CASSTPIGYVAVEAFF
TRBV5-6	TRBD1	-	14	TRBJ2-1	TGTGCCAGCAGCTATGGACAGGGTCGGTATGAGCAGTTCTTC	CASSYGQGRYEQFF
TRBV30	-	-	14	TRBJ1-1	TGTGCCTGGAATACAGGGACCGCTTTGGGCGAAGCTTTCTTT	CAWNTGTALGEAFF
TRBV4-1	-	-	15	TRBJ1-1	TGCGCCAGCAGCCAAGCATCGGCAGGGCACACTGAAGCTTTCTTT	CASSQASAGHTEAFF
TRBV5-1	TRBD1	-	17	TRBJ1-6	TGCGCCAGCAGCTTGGCTTCGCGACAGGGGTATAATTCACCCCTCCACTTT	CASSLASRQGYNSPLHF
TRBV7-7	TRBD1	-	14	TRBJ2-2	TGTGCCAGCAGCCAAAGGACAGGGGCCGGGGAGCTGTTTTTT	CASSQRTGAGELFF
TRBV6-5	-	-	13	TRBJ2-7	TGTGCCAGCAGTCGACAGATCCCCTACGAGCAGTACTTC	CASSRQIPYEQYF
TRBV25-1	-	few	13	TRBJ1-4	TGTGCCAGCAGCAGGGTCGTGCATGAAAAACTGTTTTTT	CASSRVVHEKLFF
TRBV5-1	TRBD1	-	15	TRBJ2-3	TGCGCCAGCAGGAGTCAGGGGGCGATAACAGATACGCAGTATTTT	CASRSQGAITDTQYF
TRBV4-3	TRBD2	-	14	TRBJ2-7	TGCGCCAGCAGCACGTATGGGGGGGCCTACGAGCAGTACTTC	CASSTYGGAYEQYF
TRBV19	TRBD1	-	15	TRBJ2-3	TGTGCCAGCGCCCGCAGGGGGCGCGGCACAGATACGCAGTATTTT	CASARRGRGTDTQYF
TRBV5-1	-	once	14	TRBJ1-1	TGCGCCAGCAGCTTGGATGGGGAGGACACTGAAGCTTTCTTT	CASSLDGEDTEAFF
TRBV6-6	TRBD1	-	14	TRBJ2-7	TGTGCCAGCAGGACGGACAGGGCGTCCTACGAGCAGTACTTC	CASRTDRASYEQYF
TRBV6-5	-	-	13	TRBJ1-4	TGTGCCAGCAGACTCAATGAGGCTCCGGAACTGTTTTTT	CASRLNEAPELFF
TRBV7-3	TRBD2	-	15	TRBJ2-3	TGTGCCAGCAGCTTGGGTGCGGGGGGGCCAGATACGCAGTATTTT	CASSLGAGGPDTQYF
TRBV7-9	TRBD1	-	15	TRBJ1-1	TGTGCCAGCAGCCGGGCAGGGACAGCGAACACTGAAGCTTTCTTT	CASSRAGTANTEAFF
TRBV30	TRBD1	-	12	TRBJ1-2	TGTGCCTGGAGTGTAACAGGGGATGGCTACACCTTC	CAWSVTGDGYTF
TRBV5-1	-	few	13	TRBJ2-7	TGCGCCAGCAGGGAGGGGAACTCCTACGAGCAGTACTTC	CASREGNSYEQYF
TRBV23-1	TRBD1	-	19	TRBJ1-3	TGCGCCAGCACGAGTCGGATGCCACCGGGACAGACCTTTGGAAACACCATATATTTT	CASTSRMPPGQTFGNTIYF
TRBV5-1	-	-	13	TRBJ1-5	TGCGCCAGCAGCTTTTCGGGCAATCAGCCCCAGCATTTT	CASSFSGNQPQHF
TRBV5-1	TRBD1	-	13	TRBJ1-1	TGCGCCAGCAGCTCAGGGACAGAATCTGAAGCTTTCTTT	CASSSGTESEAFF
TRBV5-6	-	-	13	TRBJ2-7	TGTGCCAGCAGCTTGCCCGCCGGCTACGAGCAGTACTTC	CASSLPAGYEQYF
TRBV9	-	-	16	TRBJ1-4	TGTGCCAGCAGCGTAAATGACGGTTTTTCGGGGGAAAAACTGTTTTTT	CASSVNDGFSGEKLFF
TRBV6-5	TRBD1	-	16	TRBJ2-5	TGTGCCAGCAGTTACGCGGGACAGGGGTGGGGGGGGACCCAGTACTTC	CASSYAGQGWGGTQYF